Below, 14 T cell receptor beta chains from the same sample are listed, as sequenced in a study of shared clonotypes between healthy human individuals. The protocol was immunoSEQ multiplex PCR, while the TCRdb copy is restricted to in-frame clones and leaves out a portion. The sample lists about 980,000 clones, approximately 76% occurring once. The sample taken for sequencing was memory CD4+ T cells sorted from blood. Subset described: CD45RA-negative fraction. The receptors stem from a man between 18 and 29 years old in good health.

The chain combines TRBV5-4 with TRBJ1-5; tentatively, D is TRBD1 (5 bases). V was clipped by 2 bases and J by 0 bases, with 12 bases between them. Germline CDR1 is SGHNT and CDR2 is YYREEE (reference sequence). The CDR3 covers 16 residues. The CDR3 here is CASSFDRPDSNQPQHF. DNA for the CDR3: TGTGCCAGCAGCTTTGACAGACCGGATAGCAATCAGCCCCAGCATTTT.

This chain joins TRBV12-5 and TRBJ2-5, with 7 bases that match TRBD2. The CDR3 contains 12 residues. The J segment lost 4 bases and the V segment lost 6 bases, leaving 2 bases of the junction unmatched. CDR1 is LGHNT, CDR2 FRNRAP, per germline. For the CDR3, the DNA is TGTGCTAGTGGCTGGGGGGGAGAGACCCAGTACTTC. Translated, it gives CASGWGGETQYF.

The genes are TRBV5-1 and TRBJ2-3; TRBD2 matches at 11 bases. Germline V gene sequence: CDR1 SGHRS, CDR2 YFSETQ. This CDR3 contains 16 residues. V gave up 4 bases and J gave up 4 bases; unmatched junction bases: 8. The CDR3 DNA reads as TGCGCCAGCAGCCCCCAACTAGCGGGAGTGTCAGATACGCAGTATTTT. Its translation is CASSPQLAGVSDTQYF.

The chain carries TRBV29-1 and TRBJ2-7; D perhaps matches TRBD1 (6 bases). In germline, CDR1 is SQVTM, CDR2 ANQGSEA. The V end was cut by 6 bases, the J end by 0 bases, with 12 bases between. The CDR3 is 13 residues long. The CDR3 spells CSVRRQDSYEQYF. DNA of the CDR3: TGCAGCGTCCGTCGACAGGACTCCTACGAGCAGTACTTC.

Remarks on this clone: A much bigger clone sits one base away, suggesting this may be a read error. The chain has TRBV5-1 and TRBJ1-3, with D hard to call. There are 13 residues in the CDR3. The germline V gene encodes CDR1 SGHRS and CDR2 YFSETQ. Trimming left V 5 bases short and J 0 bases short, with 6 bases between. CDR3 residues: CASRLTSGNTIYF. The CDR3 DNA sequence: TGCGCCAGCAGGTTGACCTCTGGAAACACCATATATTTT. The full variable domain, rest sourced from reference TRBV5-1 and TRBJ1-3, is KAGVTQTPRYLIKTRGQQVTLSCSPISGHRSVSWYQQTPGQGLQFLFEYFSETQRNKGNFPGRFSGRQFSNSRSEMNVSTLELGDSALYLCASRLTSGNTIYFGEGSWLTVV.

The rearrangement joins TRBV7-9 to TRBJ2-5; the D is unclear. From germline, CDR1 is SEHNR and CDR2 FQNEAQ (reference sequence). This CDR3 comprises 15 residues. Trimming shortened V by 1 base and J by 5 bases, and 14 bases separated the two germline ends. The chain's CDR3 is CASSLEGSGAETQYF. In nucleotides, the CDR3 is TGTGCCAGCAGCTTAGAAGGGTCGGGTGCGGAGACCCAGTACTTC.

The chain couples TRBV21-1 to TRBJ2-7. TRBV21-1 represents a pseudogene. The CDR3 contains 17 residues. CDR3 loop: CASSPHRGRPAPYEQYF. The CDR3 DNA sequence: TGTGCCAGCAGCCCACACCGGGGACGGCCTGCGCCCTACGAGCAGTACTTC.

This clone has a handful of counts. The V and J genes are TRBV11-3 and TRBJ2-5; 10 nucleotides align to TRBD1. Trimming at V came to 5 bases and at J to 5 bases, leaving 5 bases not matched to a gene. Germline loops: CDR1 SGHNT, CDR2 YENEEA. The CDR3 covers 14 residues. The CDR3 DNA is TGTGCCAGCAGCCCACGACAGGGGGCCGAGACCCAGTACTTC. The encoded protein is CASSPRQGAETQYF.

The CDR3 nucleotides are TGTGCCAGCAACCAAGGGCCCGGAGGGAGTTATGGCTACACCTTC. Protein: CASNQGPGGSYGYTF. The chain links TRBV5-4 to TRBJ1-2; no reliable D call. CDR1 and CDR2 from the germline V gene are SGHNT and YYREEE (reference sequence). This CDR3 is built from 15 residues. V lost 6 bases and J lost 5, with 20 bases in between.

The V call is TRBV14, the J call TRBJ2-2, with D perhaps matching TRBD1 (7 bases). Germline V CDR1 and CDR2: SGHDN, FVKESK. This CDR3 has 15 amino acids. V was cut by 4 bases and J by 6 bases, with 15 bases left in between. CDR3 protein: CASSPRRGLPGELFF. The CDR3 DNA reads as TGTGCCAGCAGCCCCCGGAGGGGGCTACCCGGGGAGCTGTTTTTT.

The chain uses TRBV4-1 and TRBJ1-5; 10 bases map to TRBD1. The junction had 9 bases not matched to a gene; V was cut back by 5 bases and J by 2 bases. Germline CDR1 and CDR2: MGHRA and YSYEKL. This CDR3 has 17 residues. This CDR3 is CASSLPGTGVGNQPQHF. CDR3 nucleotide sequence: TGCGCCAGCAGCTTACCCGGGACAGGGGTAGGCAATCAGCCCCAGCATTTT.

The chain uses TRBV4-1 and TRBJ1-3; D possibly corresponds to TRBD1 (5 bases). V was cut by 5 bases and J by 0 bases, with 11 bases left in between. The germline V gene encodes CDR1 MGHRA and CDR2 YSYEKL. The CDR3 totals 15 residues. The CDR3 loop reads CASSIDGGSGNTIYF. In nucleotides, the CDR3 is TGCGCCAGCAGCATTGACGGGGGCTCTGGAAACACCATATATTTT.

Notes on this clone: Other DNA sequences in this specimen translate into the identical CDR3. The V and J genes are TRBV6-1 and TRBJ1-5; D may be TRBD1 (5 bases). CDR1 is MNHNS, CDR2 SASEGT, per germline. The CDR3 runs 14 residues. Deletions cut 3 bases from V and 7 bases from J, with 13 bases between. CDR3 DNA sequence: TGTGCCAGCAGTGAGGGAGGGGTCGGCCAGCCCCAGCATTTT. This sequence encodes CASSEGGVGQPQHF.

The CDR3 is CASSLGQGLTGAFF. The CDR3 DNA is TGTGCCAGCAGTTTGGGACAGGGACTTACAGGAGCTTTCTTT. This chain uses TRBV28 with TRBJ1-1, with TRBD1 identical over 9 bases. CDR1 and CDR2 from the germline V gene are MDHEN and SYDVKM. The CDR3 sequence is 14 residues long. V trimming: 3 bases; J trimming: 10 bases; junction bases outside the gene matches: 9. Variable domain in full (rest from reference TRBV28 and TRBJ1-1): DVKVTQSSRYLVKRTGEKVFLECVQDMDHENMFWYRQDPGLGLRLIYFSYDVKMKEKGDIPEGYSVSREKKERFSLILESASTNQTSMYLCASSLGQGLTGAFFGQGTRLTVV.